This T cell receptor beta chain was sequenced during a study of blood T cells in healthy people across ages. The V end was cut by 6 bases, the J end by 8 bases, with 22 bases between. The CDR3 is 15 residues long. Germline-derived CDR1 and CDR2 are MDHEN and SYDVKM. Alongside a J-beta primer mix, a sample-barcoded 5' primer served in a second PCR lasting roughly 7 to 11 cycles. Each cDNA molecule was tagged by a template-switch adaptor that had 12 random nucleotides. TCRdb itself ran the 5' RACE reads through MiXCR, one entry per CDR3 protein. The data show 1.8 million or so distinct CDR3 sequences, about 39% seen once.

The chain joins TRBV28 to TRBJ1-2; D gene uncertain. This clonotype originated in a human donor in good health. Sequencing used blood. The CDR3: CASSKTAAGREGYTF. CDR3 nucleotides: TGTGCCAGCAGCAAAACAGCCGCGGGGAGGGAAGGCTACACCTTC.